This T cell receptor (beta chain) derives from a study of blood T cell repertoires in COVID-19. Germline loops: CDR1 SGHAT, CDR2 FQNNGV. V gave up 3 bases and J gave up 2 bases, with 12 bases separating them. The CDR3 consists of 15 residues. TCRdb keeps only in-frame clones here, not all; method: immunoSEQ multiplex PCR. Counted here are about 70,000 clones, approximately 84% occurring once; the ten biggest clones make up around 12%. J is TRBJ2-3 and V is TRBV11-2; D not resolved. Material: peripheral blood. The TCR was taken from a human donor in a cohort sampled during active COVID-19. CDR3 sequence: CASSFSQTNTDTQYF. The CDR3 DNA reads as TGTGCCAGCAGCTTTTCACAAACGAACACAGATACGCAGTATTTT.